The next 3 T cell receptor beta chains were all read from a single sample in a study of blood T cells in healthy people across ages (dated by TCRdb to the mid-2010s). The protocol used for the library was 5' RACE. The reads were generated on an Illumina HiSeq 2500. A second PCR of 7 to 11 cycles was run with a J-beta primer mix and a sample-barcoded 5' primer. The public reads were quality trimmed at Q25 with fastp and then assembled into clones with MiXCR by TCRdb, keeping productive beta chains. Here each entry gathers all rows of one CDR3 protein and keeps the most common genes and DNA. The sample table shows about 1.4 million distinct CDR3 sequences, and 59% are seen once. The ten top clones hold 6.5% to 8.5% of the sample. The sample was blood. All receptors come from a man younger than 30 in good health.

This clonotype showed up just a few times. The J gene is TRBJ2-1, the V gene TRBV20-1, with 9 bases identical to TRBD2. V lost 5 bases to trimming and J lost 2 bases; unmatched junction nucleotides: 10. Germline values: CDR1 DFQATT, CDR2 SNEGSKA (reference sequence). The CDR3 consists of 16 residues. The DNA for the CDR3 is TGCAGTGCTCCGAAGCCGACTAGCGGAACCTACAATGAGCAGTTCTTC. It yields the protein CSAPKPTSGTYNEQFF.

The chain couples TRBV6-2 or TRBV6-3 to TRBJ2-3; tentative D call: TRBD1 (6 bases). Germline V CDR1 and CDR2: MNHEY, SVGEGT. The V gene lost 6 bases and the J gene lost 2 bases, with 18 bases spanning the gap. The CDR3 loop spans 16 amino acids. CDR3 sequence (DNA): TGTGCCAGCAGACGTGCCTCCACAGGGTCCACAGATACGCAGTATTTT. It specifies CASRRASTGSTDTQYF.

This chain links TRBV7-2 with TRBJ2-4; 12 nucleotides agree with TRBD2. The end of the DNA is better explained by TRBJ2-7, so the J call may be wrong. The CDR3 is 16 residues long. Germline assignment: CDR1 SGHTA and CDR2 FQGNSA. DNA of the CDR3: TGTGCCAGCAGCTTAGATACTAGCGGGAGGATCTACGAGCAGTACTTC. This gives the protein CASSLDTSGRIYEQYF.